This entry describes one T cell receptor (beta chain). Its antigen is currently unknown. The germline gene is not matched at one end of the junction; a read error may be the cause. CDR1 KGHSH and CDR2 LQKENI come from the germline V gene. There are 15 residues in the CDR3. This entry belongs to a study of T cell repertoires in cytomegalovirus infection. The study's findings and limits: Pooled public TCR beta family frequency picked out CMV carriers with the relevant HLA. What dominated the ex vivo response were HLA-C-restricted CMV-specific TCR beta clonotypes.

A single record per CDR3 protein comes from TCRdb applying MiXCR to the reads. The top ten clones hold roughly an eighth of a sample with 350,000 to 500,000 distinct CDR3 sequences, 30% to 40% of them seen once. This sequence joins TRBV18 and TRBJ2-4; D gene unclear. The material sequenced was PBMCs. This sequence was found in a human donor in good health (CMV status not recorded). Some clones in this sample may be carry-over from other donors' samples. Here the CDR3 reads CASSPVGTAKNSQYF. The CDR3 DNA reads as TGTGCCAGCTCACCGGTAGGAACGGCCAAAAACAGTCAGTACTTC.